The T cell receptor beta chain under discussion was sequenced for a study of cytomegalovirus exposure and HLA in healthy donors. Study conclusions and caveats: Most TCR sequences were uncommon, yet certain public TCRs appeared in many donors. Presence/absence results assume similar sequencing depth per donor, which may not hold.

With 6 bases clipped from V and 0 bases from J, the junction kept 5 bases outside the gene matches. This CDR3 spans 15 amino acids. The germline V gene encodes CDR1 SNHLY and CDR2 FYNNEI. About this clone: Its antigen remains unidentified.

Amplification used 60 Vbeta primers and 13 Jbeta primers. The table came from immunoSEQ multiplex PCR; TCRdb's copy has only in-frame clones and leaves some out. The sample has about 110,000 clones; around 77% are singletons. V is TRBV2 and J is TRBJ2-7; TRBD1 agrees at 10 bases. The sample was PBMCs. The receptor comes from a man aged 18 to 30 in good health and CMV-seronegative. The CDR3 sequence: CASRWDRGSSYEQYF. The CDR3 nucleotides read TGTGCCAGCAGGTGGGACAGGGGCAGCTCCTACGAGCAGTACTTC.